These T cell receptor beta chains were read from a single sample in a study of blood T cell repertoires in COVID-19. Here immunoSEQ multiplex PCR was the method, and the copy in TCRdb shows in-frame clones only, minus some. Of 130,000 to 150,000 clones in the sample, about 84% are singletons; the top ten hold about an eighth. The sequenced material came from peripheral blood. These receptors all come from a man in his sixties with active or convalescent COVID-19. CDR3s include the opening cysteine and the closing phenylalanine or tryptophan. Each record gives: V gene, clone size, J gene, CDR3 length, D gene, CDR3 protein, CDR3 DNA. D genes are given only for firm matches. Rows may omit the clone size; those that give it use once, few, many or a size class.

>TRBV6-6|NA|TRBJ2-7|14|TRBD1
CASRARQGLYEQYF
TGTGCCAGCAGGGCCCGACAGGGCTTATACGAGCAGTACTTC
>TRBV27|NA|TRBJ1-1|14|TRBD1
CASRALDRVTEAFF
TGTGCCAGCAGGGCTTTGGACAGGGTCACTGAAGCTTTCTTT
>TRBV11-2|few|TRBJ2-7|14|NA
CASSLGVEPYEQYF
TGTGCCAGCAGCTTAGGAGTCGAACCCTACGAGCAGTACTTC
>TRBV27|NA|TRBJ2-7|13|NA
CASSFQGPYEQYF
TGTGCCAGCAGTTTCCAGGGGCCCTACGAGCAGTACTTC
>TRBV11-3|NA|TRBJ2-2|16|TRBD1
CASSSEGTGTTGELFF
TGTGCCAGCAGCTCTGAGGGGACAGGAACCACCGGGGAGCTGTTTTTT
>TRBV11-2|NA|TRBJ2-3|16|TRBD2
CASSSVAGGPTDTQYF
TGTGCCAGCAGCTCCGTAGCGGGAGGGCCCACAGATACGCAGTATTTT
>TRBV5-1|few|TRBJ2-3|15|TRBD1
CASSLGQGGTDTQYF
TGCGCCAGCAGCTTGGGACAGGGTGGCACAGATACGCAGTATTTT
>TRBV7-8|once|TRBJ2-7|15|NA
CASSLGLLSSYEQYF
TGTGCCAGCAGCCTAGGACTTTTGAGCTCCTACGAGCAGTACTTC
>TRBV7-3|NA|TRBJ1-6|15|TRBD1
CASSPGTVHNSPLHF
TGTGCCAGCAGCCCCGGGACAGTTCATAATTCACCCCTCCACTTT
>TRBV5-8|NA|TRBJ2-4|14|NA
CASSLRRGINIQYF
TGTGCCAGCAGCTTGCGACGCGGGATCAACATTCAGTACTTC
>TRBV6-5|NA|TRBJ1-4|13|NA
CASSSPTNEKLFF
TGTGCCAGCAGCTCCCCAACTAATGAAAAACTGTTTTTT
>TRBV3-1/TRBV3-2|NA|TRBJ2-3|13|NA
CASWRSGTATQYF
TGTGCCAGCTGGAGGTCAGGCACAGCTACGCAGTATTTT
>TRBV30|NA|TRBJ1-5|13|NA
CAWSKSIGQPQHF
TGTGCCTGGAGCAAAAGTATTGGCCAGCCCCAGCATTTT
>TRBV4-3|NA|TRBJ2-6|14|NA
CASSRGAGANVLTF
TGCGCCAGCAGCCGGGGGGCTGGGGCCAACGTCCTGACTTTC
>TRBV6-5|NA|TRBJ2-1|14|NA
CASSYSGHYNEQFF
TGTGCCAGCAGTTACTCTGGGCATTATAATGAGCAGTTCTTC
>TRBV19|NA|TRBJ1-6|14|NA
CASSIRTDNSPLHF
TGTGCCAGTAGTATACGGACAGATAATTCACCCCTCCACTTT
>TRBV6-5|NA|TRBJ2-1|14|NA
CASSPGSSYNEQFF
TGTGCCAGCAGTCCAGGTTCCTCCTACAATGAGCAGTTCTTC
>TRBV7-3|NA|TRBJ2-2|16|TRBD2
CASSPGLGLGTGELFF
TGTGCCAGCAGCCCAGGACTAGGTTTGGGGACCGGGGAGCTGTTTTTT
>TRBV3-1/TRBV3-2|NA|TRBJ1-1|15|TRBD1
CASSLTTGGQTEAFF
TGTGCCAGCAGCCTAACGACAGGGGGCCAAACTGAAGCTTTCTTT
>TRBV4-3|few|TRBJ1-2|15|NA
CASSQDTGPGVGYTF
TGCGCCAGCAGCCAAGATACGGGACCAGGGGTAGGCTACACCTTC